This is a list of T cell receptor beta chains from one sample in a study of T cells in Graves' hyperthyroidism and ophthalmopathy. Using its own MiXCR run on the multiplex PCR reads, TCRdb lists one record per CDR3 protein. This sample carries roughly 700,000 distinct CDR3 sequences, 15% to 20% of them seen once, and the ten largest clones take around a sixth. The sequencing sample was made of blood. Source of these receptors: a man over 45 with Graves' hyperthyroidism. Each CDR3 is given with its conserved first and last residue. A D gene is named only where the DNA matches it firmly. Expanded clones are given a class, and other clones once, few, many or no size at all.

>.|many|TRBV6-1|TRBJ2-3
CASSFTEGDTQYF
TGTGCCAGCAGTTTTACGGAGGGAGATACGCAGTATTTT
>.|few|TRBV19|TRBJ1-1
CASSINRERDAFF
TGTGCCAGTAGTATCAACAGGGAAAGGGACGCTTTCTTT
>TRBD2|.|TRBV7-8|TRBJ2-5
CASSFPVRVAGGPKETQYF
TGTGCCAGCAGCTTTCCCGTGCGGGTTGCGGGAGGGCCAAAAGAGACCCAGTACTTC
>TRBD2|.|TRBV10-3|TRBJ2-1
CAIGETGEGIFSEQFF
TGTGCCATCGGTGAGACGGGGGAGGGGATTTTTTCTGAGCAGTTCTTC
>.|many|TRBV3-1|TRBJ1-2
CASSQVAKGYTF
TGTGCCAGCAGCCAAGTGGCTAAGGGCTACACCTTC
>.|few|TRBV5-1|TRBJ1-1
CASSLGMARGNTEAFF
TGCGCCAGCAGCTTGGGAATGGCCAGGGGGAACACTGAAGCTTTCTTT
>.|once|TRBV2|TRBJ2-1
CASSEARKDEQFF
TGTGCCAGCAGTGAAGCTCGTAAGGATGAGCAGTTCTTC
>.|many|TRBV18|TRBJ1-1
CASSADRREAFF
TGTGCCAGCTCAGCGGACCGGAGAGAAGCTTTCTTT
>TRBD2|.|TRBV12-3/TRBV12-4|TRBJ2-1
CASSLNPRTSGRGTYSEQFF
TGTGCCAGCAGTTTAAATCCCCGGACTAGCGGGAGGGGTACCTACAGTGAGCAGTTCTTC
>.|many|TRBV24-1|TRBJ2-2
CATKGPNTGELFF
TGTGCCACCAAAGGTCCGAACACCGGGGAGCTGTTTTTT